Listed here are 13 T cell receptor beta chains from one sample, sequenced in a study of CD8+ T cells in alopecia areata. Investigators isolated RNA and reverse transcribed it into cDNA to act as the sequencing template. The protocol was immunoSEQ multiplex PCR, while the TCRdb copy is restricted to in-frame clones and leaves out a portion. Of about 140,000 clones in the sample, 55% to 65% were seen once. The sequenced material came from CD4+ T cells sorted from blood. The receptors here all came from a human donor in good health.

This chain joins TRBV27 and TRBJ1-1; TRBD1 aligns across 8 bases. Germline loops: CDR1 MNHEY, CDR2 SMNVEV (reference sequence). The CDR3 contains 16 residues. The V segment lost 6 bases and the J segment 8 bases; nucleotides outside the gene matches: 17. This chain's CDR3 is CASRKTGGTIKREAFF. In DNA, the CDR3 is TGTGCCAGCAGAAAAACAGGGGGGACGATAAAAAGAGAAGCTTTCTTT.

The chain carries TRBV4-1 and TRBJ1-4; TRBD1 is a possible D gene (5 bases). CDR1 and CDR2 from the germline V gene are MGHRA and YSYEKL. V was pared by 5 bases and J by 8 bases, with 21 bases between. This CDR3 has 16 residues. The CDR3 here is CASSDRGTPGQEKLFF. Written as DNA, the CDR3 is TGCGCCAGCAGCGACCGCGGGACTCCGGGGCAAGAAAAACTGTTTTTT.

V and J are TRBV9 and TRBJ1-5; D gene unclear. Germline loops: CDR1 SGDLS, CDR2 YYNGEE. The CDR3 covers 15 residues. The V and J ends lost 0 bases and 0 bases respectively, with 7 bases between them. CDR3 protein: CASSVDGYSNQPQHF. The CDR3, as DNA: TGTGCCAGCAGCGTAGACGGATATAGCAATCAGCCCCAGCATTTT.

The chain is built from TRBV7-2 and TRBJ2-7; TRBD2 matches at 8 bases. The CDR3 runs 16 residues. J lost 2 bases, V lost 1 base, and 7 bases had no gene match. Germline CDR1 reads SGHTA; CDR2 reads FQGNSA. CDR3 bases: TGTGCCAGCAGCTTAGTGTTAGCGGGGCTTACCTACGAGCAGTACTTC. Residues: CASSLVLAGLTYEQYF.

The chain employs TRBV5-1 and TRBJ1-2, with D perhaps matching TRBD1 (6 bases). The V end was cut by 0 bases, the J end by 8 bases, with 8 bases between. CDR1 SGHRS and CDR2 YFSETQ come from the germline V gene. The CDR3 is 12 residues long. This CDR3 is CASSLDREGYTF. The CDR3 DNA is TGCGCCAGCAGCTTGGACAGGGAAGGCTACACCTTC.

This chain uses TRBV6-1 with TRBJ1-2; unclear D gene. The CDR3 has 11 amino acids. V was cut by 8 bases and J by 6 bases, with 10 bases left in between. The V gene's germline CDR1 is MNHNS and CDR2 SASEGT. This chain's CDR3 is CASQDGHGYTF. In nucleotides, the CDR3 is TGTGCCAGCCAGGACGGCCATGGCTACACCTTC.

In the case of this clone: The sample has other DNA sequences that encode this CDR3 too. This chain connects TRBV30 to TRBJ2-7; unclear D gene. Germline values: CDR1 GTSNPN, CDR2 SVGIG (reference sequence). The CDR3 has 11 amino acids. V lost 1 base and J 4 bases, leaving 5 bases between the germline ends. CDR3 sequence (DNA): TGTGCCTGGAGTGCCGCTTACGAGCAGTACTTC. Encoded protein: CAWSAAYEQYF.

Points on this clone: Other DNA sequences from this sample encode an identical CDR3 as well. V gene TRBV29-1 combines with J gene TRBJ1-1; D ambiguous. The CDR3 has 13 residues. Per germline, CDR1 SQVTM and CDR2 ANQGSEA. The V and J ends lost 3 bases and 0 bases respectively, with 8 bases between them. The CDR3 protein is CSVETRMNTEAFF. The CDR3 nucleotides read TGCAGCGTTGAGACTCGCATGAACACTGAAGCTTTCTTT.

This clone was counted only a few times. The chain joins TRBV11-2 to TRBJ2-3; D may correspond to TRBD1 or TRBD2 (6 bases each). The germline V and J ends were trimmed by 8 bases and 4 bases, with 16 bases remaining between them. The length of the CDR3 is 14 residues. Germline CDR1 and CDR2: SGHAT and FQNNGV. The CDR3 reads CASFVGGGADTQYF. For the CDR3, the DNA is TGTGCCAGCTTCGTCGGGGGCGGAGCAGATACGCAGTATTTT.

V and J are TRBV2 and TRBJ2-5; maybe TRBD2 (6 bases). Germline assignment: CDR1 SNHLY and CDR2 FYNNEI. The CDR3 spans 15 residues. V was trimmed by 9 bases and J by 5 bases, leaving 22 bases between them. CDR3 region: CASYPGLPLGETQYF. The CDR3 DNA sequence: TGTGCCAGTTATCCGGGACTTCCGCTGGGGGAGACCCAGTACTTC. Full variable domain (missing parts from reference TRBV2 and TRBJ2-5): EPEVTQTPSHQVTQMGQEVILRCVPISNHLYFYWYRQILGQKVEFLVSFYNNEISEKSEIFDDQFSVERPDGSNFTLKIRSTKLEDSAMYFCASYPGLPLGETQYFGPGTRLLVL.

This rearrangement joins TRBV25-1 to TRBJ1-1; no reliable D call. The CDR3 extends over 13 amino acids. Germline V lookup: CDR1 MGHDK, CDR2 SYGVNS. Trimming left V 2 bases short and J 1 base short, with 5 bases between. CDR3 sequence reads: CASSEAGNTEAFF. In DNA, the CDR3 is TGTGCCAGCAGTGAAGCCGGGAACACTGAAGCTTTCTTT.

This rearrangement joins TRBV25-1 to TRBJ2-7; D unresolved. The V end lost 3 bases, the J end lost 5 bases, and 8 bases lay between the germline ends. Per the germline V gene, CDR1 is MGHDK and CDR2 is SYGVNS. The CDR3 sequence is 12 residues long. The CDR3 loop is CASSDSPNEQYF. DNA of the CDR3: TGTGCCAGCAGTGATTCCCCAAACGAGCAGTACTTC.

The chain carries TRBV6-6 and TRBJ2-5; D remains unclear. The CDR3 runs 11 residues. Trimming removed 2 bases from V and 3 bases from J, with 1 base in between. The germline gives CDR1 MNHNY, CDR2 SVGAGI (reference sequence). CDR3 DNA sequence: TGTGCCAGCAGTTACAAAGAGACCCAGTACTTC. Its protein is CASSYKETQYF.